The 10 T cell receptor beta chains below were found in one sample sequenced in a study of cytomegalovirus exposure and HLA in healthy donors. Use of 60 Vbeta and 13 Jbeta primers characterized the PCR. The data were produced by immunoSEQ multiplex PCR, yet TCRdb's version contains in-frame clones alone and is incomplete. The sample records some 150,000 clones, 81% being singletons. Material: PBMCs. All receptors come from a woman aged 45-65 years in good health and CMV-seronegative.

This chain connects TRBV18 to TRBJ1-1, with D tentatively TRBD1 (6 bases). This CDR3 is 15 amino acids long. Germline V gene lookup returns CDR1 KGHSH and CDR2 LQKENI. The germline V and J ends were trimmed by 3 bases and 4 bases, with 15 bases remaining between them. CDR3 loop: CASSPGSGVITEAFF. The CDR3 coding sequence is TGTGCCAGCTCACCCGGGTCAGGGGTGATCACTGAAGCTTTCTTT.

The CDR3 sequence is CASRTGKLNTEAFF. CDR3 nucleotide sequence: TGTGCCAGCAGGACAGGGAAACTGAACACTGAAGCTTTCTTT. The chain joins TRBV6-1 to TRBJ1-1; TRBD1 matches 7 bases. Germline CDR1 reads MNHNS; CDR2 reads SASEGT. The J segment lost 0 bases and the V segment lost 6 bases, leaving 4 bases of the junction unmatched. The CDR3 loop spans 14 amino acids.

This sequence joins TRBV12-5 and TRBJ2-2; weak D call: TRBD2 (6 bases). CDR3 length equals 14 residues. V shed 1 base and J shed 7 bases, with 10 bases lying between them. The germline gives CDR1 LGHNT, CDR2 FRNRAP. The CDR3, as DNA: TGTGCTAGTGGTTTGGGGAGGGCCGACGGGGAGCTGTTTTTT. This sequence encodes CASGLGRADGELFF.

In regard to this clone: At one end, the junction sequence differs from germline, possibly due to a read error. CDR3 protein: CSSSLLPNTGELFF. The DNA for the CDR3 is TGTTCCAGCAGCTTACTTCCGAACACCGGGGAGCTGTTTTTT. The chain uses TRBV7-9 and TRBJ2-2; unclear D gene. Germline-derived CDR1 and CDR2 are SEHNR and FQNEAQ (reference sequence). The CDR3 runs 14 residues.

The chain couples TRBV5-1 to TRBJ2-7; D is perhaps TRBD2 (5 bases). The CDR3 is made up of 15 amino acids. Trimming left V 0 bases short and J 0 bases short, with 10 bases between. Germline lookup yields CDR1 SGHRS and CDR2 YFSETQ. The CDR3 is CASSLDRGSSYEQYF. Here the CDR3 DNA reads TGCGCCAGCAGCTTGGATAGAGGGAGCTCCTACGAGCAGTACTTC. Looking up the rest from reference TRBV5-1 and TRBJ2-7 gives the full variable domain: KAGVTQTPRYLIKTRGQQVTLSCSPISGHRSVSWYQQTPGQGLQFLFEYFSETQRNKGNFPGRFSGRQFSNSRSEMNVSTLELGDSALYLCASSLDRGSSYEQYFGPGTRLTVT.

This clone occurred a few times. This chain connects TRBV19 to TRBJ1-5; 10 bases map to TRBD1. The CDR3 consists of 15 residues. V dropped 7 bases and J dropped 6; count of bases not matched to a gene: 9. Per germline, CDR1 LNHDA and CDR2 SQIVND (reference sequence). Here the CDR3 reads CASKEGTGVSQPQHF. The CDR3 DNA sequence: TGTGCCAGTAAAGAGGGGACAGGGGTTAGTCAGCCCCAGCATTTT. Drawing the rest from reference TRBV19 and TRBJ1-5, the complete variable domain is DGGITQSPKYLFRKEGQNVTLSCEQNLNHDAMYWYRQDPGQGLRLIYYSQIVNDFQKGDIAEGYSVSREKKESFPLTVTSAQKNPTAFYLCASKEGTGVSQPQHFGDGTRLSIL.

The chain couples TRBV5-6 to TRBJ2-6, with 7 bases identical to TRBD2. This CDR3 is built from 18 residues. Losses at the gene ends were 1 base for V and 0 bases for J; bases not matched to a gene: 7. In germline, CDR1 is SGHDT, CDR2 YYEEEE. CDR3 sequence (DNA): TGTGCCAGCAGCTTGCAGACTAGCTCGCACTCTGGGGCCAACGTCCTGACTTTC. It encodes CASSLQTSSHSGANVLTF.

The chain has TRBV10-3 and TRBJ2-5, with TRBD2 identical over 7 bases. V shed 8 bases and J 0 bases; nucleotides not matched to a gene: 9. This CDR3 contains 15 residues. Germline V CDR1 and CDR2: ENHRY, SYGVKD. The CDR3 nucleotides read TGTGCCATCTCTCCCTCGGGGAGGGACCAAGAGACCCAGTACTTC. Translated: CAISPSGRDQETQYF.

This clone was found once. The chain has TRBV12-1 and TRBJ2-7; the D call of TRBD1 is as the table states it, not checked on the DNA. TRBV12-1 is assigned pseudogene status. The CDR3 is made up of 13 amino acids. The CDR3 spells CASRTGAGGEQYF. CDR3 coding DNA: TGTGCCAGCCGGACAGGGGCAGGGGGCGAGCAGTACTTC.

V gene TRBV7-3 combines with J gene TRBJ2-7; 7 bases match TRBD2. CDR1 SGHTA and CDR2 FQGTGA come from the germline V gene. The CDR3 extends over 15 amino acids. With 4 bases clipped from V and 1 base from J, the junction kept 7 bases outside the gene matches. The DNA of the CDR3 is TGTGCCAGCAGCTCCTTTGGGGGGGAATCCTACGAGCAGTACTTC. This translates into CASSSFGGESYEQYF.